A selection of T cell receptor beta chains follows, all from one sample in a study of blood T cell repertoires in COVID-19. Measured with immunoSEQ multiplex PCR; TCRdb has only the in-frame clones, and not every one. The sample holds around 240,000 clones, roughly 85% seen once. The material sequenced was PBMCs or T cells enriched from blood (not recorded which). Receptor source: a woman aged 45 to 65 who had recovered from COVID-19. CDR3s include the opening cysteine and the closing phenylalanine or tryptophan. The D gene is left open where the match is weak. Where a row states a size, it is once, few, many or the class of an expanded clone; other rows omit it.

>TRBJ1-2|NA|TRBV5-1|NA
TGCGCCAGCAGCTTGAAAGAGGGAGCAGCTAACTATGGCTACACCTTC
CASSLKEGAANYGYTF
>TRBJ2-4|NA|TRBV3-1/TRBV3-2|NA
TGTGCCAGCAGCCTCGAGGGGGATGAAGACATTCAGTACTTC
CASSLEGDEDIQYF
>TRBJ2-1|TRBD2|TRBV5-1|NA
TGCGCCAGCAGCATAGGACTAGCGGGGGCCAATGAGCAGTTCTTC
CASSIGLAGANEQFF
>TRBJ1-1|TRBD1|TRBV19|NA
TGTGCCAGTAGTATCAGGGACAGTACGAACACTGAAGCTTTCTTT
CASSIRDSTNTEAFF
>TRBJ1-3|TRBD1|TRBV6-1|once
TGTGCCAGCAGTGAAGCGCTTCCGGGACAGGGTTCAAACACCATATATTTT
CASSEALPGQGSNTIYF
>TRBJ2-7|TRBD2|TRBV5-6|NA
TGTGCCAGCAGCGGGACTAGCGGGACGATCCTAGCCTACGAGCAGTACTTC
CASSGTSGTILAYEQYF
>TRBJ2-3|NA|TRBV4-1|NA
TGCGCCAGCAGCTCTAGCGCATATAGGGAAGATACGCAGTATTTT
CASSSSAYREDTQYF
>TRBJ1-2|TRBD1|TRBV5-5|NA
TGTGCCAGCAGCTTGGGGTCAGGGGGCAACTATGGCTACACCTTC
CASSLGSGGNYGYTF
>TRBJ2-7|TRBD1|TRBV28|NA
TGTGCCAGCAGTTTATGTCTCCAGGACAGGATTGACTACGAGCAGTACTTC
CASSLCLQDRIDYEQYF
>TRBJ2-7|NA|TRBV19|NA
TGTGCCAGTAGTATAGTTCCACAGGGCCCCTACGAGCAGTACTTC
CASSIVPQGPYEQYF
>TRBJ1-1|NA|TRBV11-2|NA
TGTGCCAGCAGCCGGGACACTAACACTGAAGCTTTCTTT
CASSRDTNTEAFF
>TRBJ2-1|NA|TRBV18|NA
TGTGCCAGCTCAGAGAGACAGGAGGCCAATGAGCAGTTCTTC
CASSERQEANEQFF
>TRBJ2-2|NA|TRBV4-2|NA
TGTGCCAGCAGCCACCCACTTGGGGGAGGCGACACCGGGGAGCTGTTTTTT
CASSHPLGGGDTGELFF
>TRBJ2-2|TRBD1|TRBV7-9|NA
TGTGCCAGCAGCTCCCAGACAGGGCTTGGCACCGGGGAGCTGTTTTTT
CASSSQTGLGTGELFF
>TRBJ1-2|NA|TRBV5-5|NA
TGTGCCAGCAGCTTCGATGAGGTGTTTCCTTCACGGAACTATGGCTACACCTTC
CASSFDEVFPSRNYGYTF
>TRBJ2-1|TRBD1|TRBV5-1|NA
TGCGCCAGCAGCCGGGACAGGGAAGTGATTAGGCAGTTCTTC
CASSRDREVIRQFF
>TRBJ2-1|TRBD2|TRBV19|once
TGTGCCAGTAGACTAGCGGGAGGGTACAATGAGCAGTTCTTC
CASRLAGGYNEQFF
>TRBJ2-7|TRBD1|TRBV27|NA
TGTGCCAGCGGCCTGGGACAGAGCTCCTACGAGCAGTACTTC
CASGLGQSSYEQYF
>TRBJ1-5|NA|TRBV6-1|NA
TGTGCCAGCAGTGTTGGGGCGGGACCGGGCAATCAGCCCCAGCATTTT
CASSVGAGPGNQPQHF
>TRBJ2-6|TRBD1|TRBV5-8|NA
TGTGCCAGCAGCGCCGGGACAGGGTGGGTTGGGGCCAACGTCCTGACTTTC
CASSAGTGWVGANVLTF
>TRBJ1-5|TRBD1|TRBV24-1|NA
TGTGCCACCGGGCCAGGGGGGTTTTATAGCAATCAGCCCCAGCATTTT
CATGPGGFYSNQPQHF
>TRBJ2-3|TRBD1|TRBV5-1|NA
TGCGCCAGCAGCTTCTACGGACAGGTGACAGATACGCAGTATTTT
CASSFYGQVTDTQYF
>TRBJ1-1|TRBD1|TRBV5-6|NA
TGTGCCAGCAGTTCCCGGGACAGGGTTCCTGAAGCTTTCTTT
CASSSRDRVPEAFF
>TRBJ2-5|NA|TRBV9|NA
TGTGCCAGCAGCAACCTGTCACCTACAGAGACCCAGTACTTC
CASSNLSPTETQYF
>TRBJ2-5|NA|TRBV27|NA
TGTGCCAGCAGTCCGGGAGCGACTGCTGGGACCCAGTACTTC
CASSPGATAGTQYF
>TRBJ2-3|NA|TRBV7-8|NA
TGTGCCAGCAGCTTAGAGCGGGCCGCGGGCACAGATACGCAGTATTTT
CASSLERAAGTDTQYF
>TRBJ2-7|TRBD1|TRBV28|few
TGTGCCAGCAGTCCATATAGGACAGGGATCTACGAGCAGTACTTC
CASSPYRTGIYEQYF
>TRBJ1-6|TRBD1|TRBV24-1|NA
TGTGCCACCAGTTTGACAGGGGCCCCCATCGCCCTCCACTTT
CATSLTGAPIALHF
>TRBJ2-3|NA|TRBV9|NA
TGTGCCAGCAGCGTAAGCACGTTTTCAGATACGCAGTATTTT
CASSVSTFSDTQYF
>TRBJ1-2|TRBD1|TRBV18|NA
TGTGCCAGCTCACCAACAGGGGGTGGTTACGGCTACACCTTC
CASSPTGGGYGYTF
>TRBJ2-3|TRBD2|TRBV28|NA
TGTGCCAGCAGTTTCGGTTGGGGGGGAGTCACAGATACGCAGTATTTT
CASSFGWGGVTDTQYF
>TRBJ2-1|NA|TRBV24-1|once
TGTGCCACCAGTGATACCGACAGACCAGGATCCTACAATGAGCAGTTCTTC
CATSDTDRPGSYNEQFF
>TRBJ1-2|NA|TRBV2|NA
TGTGCCAGCAGTGAAGGACAGACTAACTATGGCTACACCTTC
CASSEGQTNYGYTF
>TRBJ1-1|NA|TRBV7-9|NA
TGTGCCAGCAGCCGACTAGATGAAGCTTTCTTT
CASSRLDEAFF